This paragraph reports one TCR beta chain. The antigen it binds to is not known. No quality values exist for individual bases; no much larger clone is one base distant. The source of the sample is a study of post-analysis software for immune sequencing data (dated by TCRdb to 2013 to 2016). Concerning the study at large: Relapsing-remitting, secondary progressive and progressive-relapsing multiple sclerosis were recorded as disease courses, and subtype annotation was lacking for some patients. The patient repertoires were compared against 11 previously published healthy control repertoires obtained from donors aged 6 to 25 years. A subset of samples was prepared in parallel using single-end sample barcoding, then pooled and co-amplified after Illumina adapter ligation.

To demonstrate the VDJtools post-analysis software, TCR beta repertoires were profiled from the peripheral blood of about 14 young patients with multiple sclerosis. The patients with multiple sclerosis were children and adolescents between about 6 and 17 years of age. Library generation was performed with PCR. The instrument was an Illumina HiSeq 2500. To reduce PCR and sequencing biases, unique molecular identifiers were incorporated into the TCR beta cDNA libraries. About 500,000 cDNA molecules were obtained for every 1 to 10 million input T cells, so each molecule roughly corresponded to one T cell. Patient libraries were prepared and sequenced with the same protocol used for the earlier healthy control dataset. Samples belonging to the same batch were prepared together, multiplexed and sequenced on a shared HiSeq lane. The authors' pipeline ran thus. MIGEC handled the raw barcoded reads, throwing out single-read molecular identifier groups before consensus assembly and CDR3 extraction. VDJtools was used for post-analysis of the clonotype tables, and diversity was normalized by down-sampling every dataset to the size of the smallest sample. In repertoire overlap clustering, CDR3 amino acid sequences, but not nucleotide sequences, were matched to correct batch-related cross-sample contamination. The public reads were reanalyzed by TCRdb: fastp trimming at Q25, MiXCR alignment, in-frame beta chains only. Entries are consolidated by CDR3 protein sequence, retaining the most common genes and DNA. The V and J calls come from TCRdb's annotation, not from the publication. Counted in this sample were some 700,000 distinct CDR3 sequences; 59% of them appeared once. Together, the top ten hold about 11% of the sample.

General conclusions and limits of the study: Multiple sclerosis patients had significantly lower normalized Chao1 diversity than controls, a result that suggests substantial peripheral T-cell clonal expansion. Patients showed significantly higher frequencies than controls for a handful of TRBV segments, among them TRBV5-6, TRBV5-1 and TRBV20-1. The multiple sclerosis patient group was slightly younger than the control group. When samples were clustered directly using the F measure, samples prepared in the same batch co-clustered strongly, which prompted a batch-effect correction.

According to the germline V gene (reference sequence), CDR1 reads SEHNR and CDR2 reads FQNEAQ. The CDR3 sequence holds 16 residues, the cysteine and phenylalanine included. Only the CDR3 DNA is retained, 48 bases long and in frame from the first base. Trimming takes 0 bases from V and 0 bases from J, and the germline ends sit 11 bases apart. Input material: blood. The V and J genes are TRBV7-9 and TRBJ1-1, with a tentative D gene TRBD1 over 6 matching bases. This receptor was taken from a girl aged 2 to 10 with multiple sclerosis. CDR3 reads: CASSLAGDTMNTEAFF. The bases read TGTGCCAGCAGCTTAGCAGGGGACACGATGAACACTGAAGCTTTCTTT.